This entry lists 28 T cell receptor beta chains sequenced from one sample in a study of T cells in Graves' hyperthyroidism and ophthalmopathy. Authors of the study amplified TCR beta CDR3 regions from RNA transcripts. During a first-round RT-PCR of the TCR CDR3, the HTBI primer set was used. TCRdb passed the multiplex PCR reads through MiXCR, listing each CDR3 protein once. The sample contains some 600,000 distinct CDR3 sequences, approximately 15% of which appear only once. The source material was blood. The receptors derive from a woman in her twenties or thirties with Graves' hyperthyroidism that later progressed to Graves' ophthalmopathy.

This clonotype was counted ten times or more. The chain uses TRBV6-1 and TRBJ1-2, with 7 bases fitting TRBD1. With V trimmed by 6 bases and J by 3 bases, 10 bases remained unmatched. CDR1 and CDR2 (germline): MNHNS, SASEGT. The CDR3 runs 15 residues. The CDR3 sequence: CASRNLGQEHYGYTF. CDR3 in DNA: TGTGCCAGCAGGAACCTCGGACAGGAGCACTATGGCTACACCTTC.

This clonotype was seen many times. The CDR3 coding sequence is TGTGCCTGGAGTGTCACTGGAAACACCATATATTTT. Translated, it gives CAWSVTGNTIYF. This chain uses TRBV30 with TRBJ1-3; D is undetermined. This CDR3 has 12 residues. The germline gives CDR1 GTSNPN, CDR2 SVGIG (reference sequence). Trimming took off 0 bases at V and 2 bases at J, with 2 bases between the two ends.

In this sample, this clonotype turned up many times. This chain joins TRBV20-1 and TRBJ1-4; no clear D. Germline CDR1 and CDR2: DFQATT and SNEGSKA (reference sequence). V lost 5 bases, J lost 4 bases, and 5 bases lay in between. This CDR3 has 11 residues. The CDR3 sequence is CSARGNEKLFF. CDR3 in DNA: TGCAGTGCTCGGGGTAATGAAAAACTGTTTTTT.

J is TRBJ2-3 and V is TRBV11-3; D uncertain. V was pared by 2 bases and J by 0 bases, with 6 bases between. CDR3 size: 14 residues. CDR1 is SGHNT and CDR2 is YENEEA in the germline V gene. This CDR3 is CASSLFQSTDTQYF. The CDR3 nucleotides read TGTGCCAGCAGCTTATTCCAGAGCACAGATACGCAGTATTTT.

Ten or more counts support this clonotype. The chain combines TRBV11-2 with TRBJ1-1; D is undetermined. V gave up 1 base and J gave up 0 bases, with 12 bases separating them. The length of the CDR3 is 16 residues. The germline V gene encodes CDR1 SGHAT and CDR2 FQNNGV. The CDR3 region has the DNA TGTGCCAGCAGCTTAGGTCTGGAGCACATGAACACTGAAGCTTTCTTT. Amino acids: CASSLGLEHMNTEAFF.

This clonotype came up a few times. The genes are TRBV5-1 and TRBJ1-2; 7 nucleotides match TRBD1. Germline V gene sequence: CDR1 SGHRS, CDR2 YFSETQ. The CDR3 runs 18 residues. J was trimmed by 4 bases and V by 0 bases; bases with no gene match: 15. The CDR3 loop is CASSLEALSAGGPYGYTF. In nucleotides, the CDR3 is TGCGCCAGCAGCTTGGAAGCCCTGAGTGCAGGGGGACCCTATGGCTACACCTTC.

This clonotype was seen ten or more times. V gene TRBV27 combines with J gene TRBJ1-1; D gene uncertain. CDR3 size: 15 residues. From germline, CDR1 is MNHEY and CDR2 SMNVEV (reference sequence). V was clipped by 5 bases and J by 8 bases, with 21 bases between them. DNA of the CDR3: TGTGCCAGCAGTCCGTATTGGACCGGGCAAGTGGAAGCTTTCTTT. Translated, it gives CASSPYWTGQVEAFF.

There are many counts of this clonotype. V gene TRBV5-6 combines with J gene TRBJ2-3; D is unresolved. This CDR3 has 13 amino acids. Deletions cut 3 bases from V and 5 bases from J, with 10 bases between. Germline loops: CDR1 SGHDT, CDR2 YYEEEE. The CDR3 region is CASSSLSEDTQYF. The CDR3 coding sequence is TGTGCCAGCAGCTCACTAAGCGAAGATACGCAGTATTTT.

The chain links TRBV7-2 to TRBJ2-4, with 10 bases matching TRBD2. CDR3 length equals 17 residues. Unmatched junction bases numbered 6, after V lost 4 bases and J lost 0 bases. Germline CDR1 reads SGHTA; CDR2 reads FQGNSA. DNA of the CDR3: TGTGCCAGCAGCTGGCCGGGACTAGCGATAGCCAAAAACATTCAGTACTTC. Amino acid sequence: CASSWPGLAIAKNIQYF.

This clonotype was picked up many times. This chain connects TRBV12-3 or TRBV12-4 to TRBJ2-7; D is unclear. Trimming took 3 bases from V and 3 from J, leaving 9 bases between them. The CDR3 length is 13 residues. CDR3 bases: TGTGCCAGCAGTTTTGGGGATTTCTACGAGCAGTACTTC. Translated: CASSFGDFYEQYF.

This clonotype was detected ten times or more. The chain uses TRBV3-1 and TRBJ2-7, with no clear D. Germline CDR1 and CDR2: LGHDT and YNNKEL (reference sequence). The CDR3 has 13 amino acids. With 2 bases removed from V and 3 bases from J, the gap between germline ends came to 8 bases. CDR3 sequence: CASSQLDGYEQYF. The DNA for the CDR3 is TGTGCCAGCAGCCAATTGGACGGCTACGAGCAGTACTTC.

As regards this clonotype: This clone may be a read error of a much larger clone one base away. The chain employs TRBV10-3 and TRBJ1-2; D uncertain. The CDR3 is 16 residues long. V was pared by 4 bases and J by 0 bases, with 15 bases between. Germline V gene sequence: CDR1 ENHRY, CDR2 SYGVKD. The CDR3 spells CAISARTPSANYGYTF. DNA for the CDR3: TGTGCCATCAGTGCAAGGACCCCTTCGGCTAACTATGGCTACACCTTC.

This chain uses TRBV15 with TRBJ2-2, with D perhaps TRBD1 (6 bases). The CDR3 loop spans 16 amino acids. Looked up from germline, CDR1 is LNHNV and CDR2 is YYDKDF (reference sequence). V shed 0 bases and J shed 5 bases, with 13 bases lying between them. CDR3 sequence: CATSRDKDSKTGELFF. The CDR3 nucleotides read TGTGCCACCAGCAGAGATAAGGACAGCAAAACCGGGGAGCTGTTTTTT.

A few counts support this clonotype. This chain joins TRBV7-9 and TRBJ1-5, with 7 bases aligning to TRBD1. Germline V gives CDR1 SEHNR, CDR2 FQNEAQ (reference sequence). V was pared by 3 bases and J by 4 bases, with 3 bases of the junction left unmatched. The CDR3 covers 14 residues. CDR3 nucleotide sequence: TGTGCCAGCAGCTTTCAGGGGGAAAATCAGCCCCAGCATTTT. It is translated as CASSFQGENQPQHF.

The rearrangement uses TRBV6-1 and TRBJ1-5, with 9 bases fitting TRBD1. This CDR3 is 15 amino acids long. CDR1 and CDR2 (germline): MNHNS, SASEGT. V lost 5 bases and J lost 15; bases outside the gene matches: 17. CDR3 in amino acids: CASSNQPGQGALGHF. The CDR3 DNA is TGTGCCAGCAGTAATCAACCGGGACAGGGTGCTCTAGGGCATTTT.

A word on this clonotype: A much larger clone sits a single nucleotide away, making a read error possible. Here the CDR3 omits its conserved ending phenylalanine or tryptophan, so a read error is the likely source. The V and J genes are TRBV12-3 or TRBV12-4 and TRBJ1-5; TRBD1 matches 7 bases. V lost 4 bases, J lost 11 bases, and 2 bases stayed unmatched. The length of the CDR3 is 11 residues. The CDR3 is CASSSQGTQHL. CDR3 nucleotide sequence: TGTGCCAGCAGTTCACAGGGGACCCAGCATCTT.

This clonotype was seen at least ten times. This rearrangement joins TRBV5-1 to TRBJ1-1; D gene unclear. V was shortened by 4 bases and J by 2 bases, with 12 bases between the two germline ends. The germline V gene has CDR1 SGHRS and CDR2 YFSETQ. CDR3 length: 14 residues. The CDR3 spells CASSLQVGNTEAFF. CDR3 bases: TGCGCCAGCAGCCTCCAAGTAGGCAACACTGAAGCTTTCTTT. The full variable domain, with the rest looked up from reference TRBV5-1 and TRBJ1-1, is KAGVTQTPRYLIKTRGQQVTLSCSPISGHRSVSWYQQTPGQGLQFLFEYFSETQRNKGNFPGRFSGRQFSNSRSEMNVSTLELGDSALYLCASSLQVGNTEAFFGQGTRLTVV.

This clonotype came up many times. Here the CDR3 reads CAWSVWGYGYTF. As DNA, the CDR3 is TGTGCCTGGAGTGTGTGGGGGTATGGCTACACCTTC. The chain joins TRBV30 to TRBJ1-2; a weak D match, TRBD1 (5 bases). This CDR3 has 12 amino acids. The germline V and J ends were trimmed by 0 bases and 5 bases, with 7 bases remaining between them. Germline CDR1 is GTSNPN and CDR2 is SVGIG (reference sequence).

This clonotype was counted between two and nine times. V gene TRBV3-1 combines with J gene TRBJ2-5; possible D gene TRBD2, 6 bases. CDR1 and CDR2 (germline): LGHDT, YNNKEL (reference sequence). This CDR3 has 16 residues. V was trimmed by 0 bases and J by 1 base, leaving 12 bases between them. CDR3 sequence (DNA): TGTGCCAGCAGCCAAGATGGAGCGGGCGGCCAAGAGACCCAGTACTTC. Translation gives CASSQDGAGGQETQYF.

The table lists this clonotype with many counts. The CDR3, as DNA: TGCAGCGTTGAACTCTCAGCGGGGGATCTCTCCTACGAGCAGTACTTC. Translating it yields CSVELSAGDLSYEQYF. V is TRBV29-1 and J is TRBJ2-7; 8 bases line up with TRBD2. The CDR3 is made up of 16 amino acids. Looked up from germline, CDR1 is SQVTM and CDR2 is ANQGSEA. Germline trimming cut 2 bases from V and 0 bases from J; bases unmatched to any gene: 9.

This clonotype showed up many times. The chain recombines TRBV18 with TRBJ1-2; TRBD1 aligns across 8 bases. Germline lookup yields CDR1 KGHSH and CDR2 LQKENI. V trimming: 3 bases; J trimming: 6 bases; junction bases outside the gene matches: 9. This CDR3 spans 15 amino acids. Here the CDR3 reads CASSPEGQGYHGYTF. CDR3 coding DNA: TGTGCCAGCTCACCGGAAGGACAGGGTTATCATGGCTACACCTTC.

This clonotype was recorded at least ten times. V is TRBV7-9 and J is TRBJ2-3; D not resolved. CDR3 length equals 18 residues. The germline V gene has CDR1 SEHNR and CDR2 FQNEAQ (reference sequence). V lost 5 bases and J 0 bases, leaving 21 bases between the germline ends. CDR3 loop: CASSPQNAALNSTDTQYF. CDR3 nucleotides: TGTGCCAGCAGCCCCCAGAATGCGGCCCTTAATAGCACAGATACGCAGTATTTT. Combining the CDR3 with reference TRBV7-9 and TRBJ2-3 gives the whole variable domain DTGVSQNPRHKITKRGQNVTFRCDPISEHNRLYWYRQTLGQGPEFLTYFQNEAQLEKSRLLSDRFSAERPKGSFSTLEIQRTEQGDSAMYLCASSPQNAALNSTDTQYFGPGTRLTVL.

This CDR3 reads CASREGSPYYTYEQYF. The DNA of the CDR3 is TGTGCCAGCAGAGAGGGGAGCCCCTACTATACCTACGAGCAGTACTTC. The chain uses TRBV6-1 and TRBJ2-7; the D gene could be TRBD1 or TRBD2 (5 bases each). V was shortened by 6 bases and J by 2 bases, with 20 bases between the two germline ends. Germline V gene lookup returns CDR1 MNHNS and CDR2 SASEGT. This CDR3 region has 16 residues.

This clonotype was recorded many times. The V call is TRBV5-1, the J call TRBJ1-4; a weak D match, TRBD1 (5 bases). V was pared by 2 bases and J by 5 bases, with 13 bases between. Germline CDR1 and CDR2: SGHRS and YFSETQ. The CDR3 is made up of 15 amino acids. The CDR3 here is CASSFFGTPNEKLFF. CDR3 DNA sequence: TGCGCCAGCAGCTTTTTTGGGACGCCGAATGAAAAACTGTTTTTT.

This clonotype was counted between two and nine times. This chain joins TRBV5-5 and TRBJ1-2, with D perhaps TRBD1 (5 bases). CDR3 size: 15 residues. Trimming cost V 0 bases and J 5 bases, with 14 bases left between them. From germline, CDR1 is SGHKS and CDR2 YYEKEE (reference sequence). CDR3 nucleotides: TGTGCCAGCAGCTTGGCGGGGGGGACGGGATATGGCTACACCTTC. Residues: CASSLAGGTGYGYTF.

There are many counts of this clonotype. This chain connects TRBV18 to TRBJ1-2, with D perhaps matching TRBD1 (6 bases). The germline V and J ends were trimmed by 3 bases and 4 bases, with 9 bases remaining between them. This CDR3 spans 13 amino acids. Germline assignment: CDR1 KGHSH and CDR2 LQKENI. CDR3 in amino acids: CASSPDRIYGYTF. In nucleotides, the CDR3 is TGTGCCAGCTCACCTGACAGGATCTATGGCTACACCTTC. Looking up the rest from reference TRBV18 and TRBJ1-2 gives the full variable domain: NAGVMQNPRHLVRRRGQEARLRCSPMKGHSHVYWYRQLPEEGLKFMVYLQKENIIDESGMPKERFSAEFPKEGPSILRIQQVVRGDSAAYFCASSPDRIYGYTFGSGTRLTVV.

This clonotype has a count of ten or more. The rearrangement joins TRBV29-1 to TRBJ2-1; D assignment may be TRBD1 or TRBD2 (6 bases each). V was pared by 1 base and J by 9 bases, with 28 bases between. The CDR3 extends over 18 amino acids. Germline values: CDR1 SQVTM, CDR2 ANQGSEA. For the CDR3, the DNA is TGCAGCGTTGAAGTAAAGGGGGTAGCTCGGGGGCCTGTGACTGAGCAGTTCTTC. As protein: CSVEVKGVARGPVTEQFF.

The CDR3 sequence: CAWKGPGANEKLFF. DNA of the CDR3: TGTGCCTGGAAAGGGCCCGGGGCTAATGAAAAACTGTTTTTT. This chain uses TRBV30 with TRBJ1-4, with unresolved D. The CDR3 contains 14 residues. The V gene's germline CDR1 is GTSNPN and CDR2 SVGIG (reference sequence). Trimming took 4 bases from V and 3 from J, leaving 12 bases between them. Full variable domain (remainder filled in from reference TRBV30 and TRBJ1-4): SQTIHQWPATLVQPVGSPLSLECTVEGTSNPNLYWYRQAAGRGLQLLFYSVGIGQISSEVPQNLSASRPQDRQFILSSKKLLLSDSGFYLCAWKGPGANEKLFFGSGTQLSVL.